This T cell receptor beta chain is drawn from a study of T-cell reconstitution after alpha-beta-depleted transplantation in children. The TCRbeta library was prepared with unique molecular identifiers. TCRdb analysed the PCR reads with MiXCR anew, one entry per CDR3 protein. The data show about 200,000 distinct CDR3 sequences, with 5% to 7.5% seen just once and 4.5% held by the top ten. This clonotype was observed a handful of times. Sequences were derived from PBMCs, sampled before TCRalphabeta/CD19-depleted stem cell transplant. The TCR comes from a girl under two years old with combined immunodeficiency, due to receive a stem cell transplant.

The CDR3 region has the DNA TGTGCCAGCAGTTTGGCCCCTAACTATGGCTACACCTTC. It encodes CASSLAPNYGYTF. The V and J genes are TRBV6-5 and TRBJ1-2; D remains ambiguous. Germline V lookup: CDR1 MNHEY, CDR2 SVGAGI. This CDR3 has 13 amino acids. The V end lost 4 bases, the J end lost 0 bases, and 6 bases lay between the germline ends.